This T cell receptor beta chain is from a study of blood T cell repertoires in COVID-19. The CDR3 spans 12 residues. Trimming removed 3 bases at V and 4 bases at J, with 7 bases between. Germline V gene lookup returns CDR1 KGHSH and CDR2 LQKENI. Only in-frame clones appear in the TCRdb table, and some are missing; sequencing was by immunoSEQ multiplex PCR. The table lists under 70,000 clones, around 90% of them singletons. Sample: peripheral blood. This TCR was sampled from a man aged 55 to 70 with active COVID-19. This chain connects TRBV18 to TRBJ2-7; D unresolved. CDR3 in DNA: TGTGCCAGCTCACCGGCATCTTACGAGCAGTACTTC. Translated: CASSPASYEQYF.